A single sample gave rise to the 15 T cell receptor beta chains below, sequenced in a study of T cells in Graves' hyperthyroidism and ophthalmopathy. Amplification of TCR beta CDR3 regions used RNA as the template. TCR CDR3 regions were first amplified by RT-PCR with HTBI primers. TCRdb ran MiXCR on the multiplex PCR reads and lists one entry per CDR3 protein. The sample has some 560,000 distinct CDR3 sequences, around a sixth seen once; the top ten hold roughly 6.6%. The sample was blood. The receptors originated from a woman in her 30s with Graves' hyperthyroidism.

This clonotype appeared a few times. CDR3 nucleotide sequence: TGTGCCAGCAGTTTATTTTTAGGGTTCCCCTACAATGAGCAGTTCTTC. Amino acid sequence: CASSLFLGFPYNEQFF. This chain connects TRBV28 to TRBJ2-1; D is undetermined. Per germline, CDR1 MDHEN and CDR2 SYDVKM. This CDR3 comprises 16 residues. Trimming cost V 1 base and J 2 bases, with 12 bases left between them. The full variable domain, rest sourced from reference TRBV28 and TRBJ2-1, is DVKVTQSSRYLVKRTGEKVFLECVQDMDHENMFWYRQDPGLGLRLIYFSYDVKMKEKGDIPEGYSVSREKKERFSLILESASTNQTSMYLCASSLFLGFPYNEQFFGPGTRLTVL.

Many counts were recorded for this clonotype. The J gene is TRBJ1-1, the V gene TRBV20-1, with TRBD1 as a possible D gene (5 bases). The V end lost 3 bases, the J end lost 0 bases, and 11 bases lay between the germline ends. The CDR3 is made up of 14 amino acids. Germline V gives CDR1 DFQATT, CDR2 SNEGSKA (reference sequence). CDR3 in amino acids: CSARALQVNTEAFF. The CDR3 DNA reads as TGCAGTGCTAGGGCGTTACAGGTGAACACTGAAGCTTTCTTT.

This clonotype was seen more than once but under ten times. The chain couples TRBV19 to TRBJ1-1; D gene ambiguous. In germline, CDR1 is LNHDA, CDR2 SQIVND (reference sequence). The CDR3 loop spans 14 amino acids. V lost 5 bases, J lost 5 bases, and 15 bases lay in between. The CDR3 here is CASSLDQSGTEAFF. The CDR3 DNA sequence: TGTGCCAGTAGTCTCGATCAATCGGGTACTGAAGCTTTCTTT. Full variable domain (outside the CDR3, taken from reference TRBV19 and TRBJ1-1): DGGITQSPKYLFRKEGQNVTLSCEQNLNHDAMYWYRQDPGQGLRLIYYSQIVNDFQKGDIAEGYSVSREKKESFPLTVTSAQKNPTAFYLCASSLDQSGTEAFFGQGTRLTVV.

As to this clonotype: This CDR3 fails to terminate in the conserved phenylalanine or tryptophan, so it likely reflects a read error. This chain links TRBV19 with TRBJ2-1, with 8 positions matching TRBD1. Trimming removed 5 bases from V and 4 bases from J; junction bases left unmatched: 10. The CDR3 has 16 amino acids. The germline V gene has CDR1 LNHDA and CDR2 SQIVND (reference sequence). Here the CDR3 reads CASSVAGGSLYNEQFS. The DNA for the CDR3 is TGTGCCAGTAGTGTGGCAGGGGGCTCCCTATACAATGAGCAGTTCTCC.

This clonotype was counted many times. The J gene is TRBJ2-1, the V gene TRBV11-2; D is possibly TRBD2 (5 bases). Germline CDR1 is SGHAT and CDR2 is FQNNGV. V lost 3 bases, J lost 5 bases, and 14 bases lay in between. The CDR3 has 15 amino acids. CDR3 in DNA: TGTGCCAGCAGCTTCCGGGCTAGCAGGAACAATGAGCAGTTCTTC. Its protein product is CASSFRASRNNEQFF.

This clonotype was observed many times. The chain links TRBV18 to TRBJ2-3; D is possibly TRBD2 (5 bases). Germline CDR1 and CDR2: KGHSH and LQKENI. The CDR3 sequence is 15 residues long. V was pared by 2 bases and J by 2 bases, with 11 bases between. CDR3 amino acids: CASSPGEQITDTQYF. The CDR3 DNA reads as TGTGCCAGCTCACCAGGGGAGCAGATCACAGATACGCAGTATTTT.

The chain couples TRBV2 to TRBJ2-7, with 13 bases that match TRBD2. CDR1 SNHLY and CDR2 FYNNEI come from the germline V gene. This CDR3 contains 16 residues. J gave up 3 bases and V 5 bases, and 7 bases lay outside the gene matches. CDR3 loop: CASSTGTSGVGYEQYF. The CDR3 DNA sequence: TGTGCCAGCAGTACCGGGACTAGCGGGGTTGGCTACGAGCAGTACTTC.

This clonotype has ten or more counts. This chain links TRBV20-1 with TRBJ2-1; tentative D call: TRBD1 (7 bases). Germline V gene data show CDR1 as DFQATT and CDR2 as SNEGSKA (reference sequence). The CDR3 contains 13 residues. Trimming removed 8 bases from V and 8 bases from J, with 19 bases in between. In DNA, the CDR3 is TGCAGTAAGACAGGGCTAGCGTCCTATGAGCAGTTCTTC. Translated: CSKTGLASYEQFF.

Many counts were recorded for this clonotype. The chain is built from TRBV6-1 and TRBJ2-7; a weak D match, TRBD1 (6 bases). CDR3 length: 15 residues. CDR1 and CDR2 from the germline V gene are MNHNS and SASEGT. With 5 bases removed from V and 5 bases from J, the gap between germline ends came to 19 bases. CDR3 DNA sequence: TGTGCCAGCAGTACAGCCTCTATTACAGGGAACGAGCAGTACTTC. This translates into CASSTASITGNEQYF.

This clonotype was observed at least ten times. V gene TRBV30 combines with J gene TRBJ2-3, with 10 nucleotides matching TRBD1. CDR1 and CDR2 from the germline V gene are GTSNPN and SVGIG (reference sequence). This CDR3 is 15 amino acids long. Trimming took 5 bases from V and 0 from J; bases not matched to a gene: 5. The CDR3 is CAWEPGQGSTDTQYF. The CDR3 nucleotides read TGTGCCTGGGAACCGGGACAGGGGAGCACAGATACGCAGTATTTT.

Concerning this clonotype itself: A much larger clonotype is one base distant, so this may be a read error. The genes are TRBV27 and TRBJ1-4, with D possibly matching TRBD1 (5 bases). The CDR3 spans 19 residues. Germline CDR1 is MNHEY and CDR2 is SMNVEV (reference sequence). For the CDR3, the DNA is TGTGCCGGCAGTTTAGCCAGGGAAGCCCCCTCTGCAACTAATGAAAAACTGTTTTTT. It encodes CAGSLAREAPSATNEKLFF.

Many counts were recorded for this clonotype. The chain carries TRBV18 and TRBJ2-1; D might be TRBD1 or TRBD2, each matching 5 bases. The germline V gene has CDR1 KGHSH and CDR2 LQKENI. The CDR3 is 13 amino acids. Trimming cost V 4 bases and J 7 bases, with 11 bases left between them. This CDR3 reads CASSLYGGNEQFF. The CDR3 nucleotides are TGTGCCAGCTCACTGTATGGGGGAAATGAGCAGTTCTTC.

This clonotype has more than one count but fewer than ten. This chain links TRBV5-6 with TRBJ1-6, with D maybe TRBD1 (6 bases). The CDR3 spans 15 residues. V was cut by 0 bases and J by 5 bases, with 9 bases left in between. Germline V CDR1 and CDR2: SGHDT, YYEEEE. The CDR3 DNA reads as TGTGCCAGCAGCTTGGAAGGGGGAAATAATTCACCCCTCCACTTT. It codes for CASSLEGGNNSPLHF.

This clonotype was seen just once. The J gene is TRBJ1-2, the V gene TRBV2; maybe TRBD1 (5 bases). CDR1 SNHLY and CDR2 FYNNEI come from the germline V gene. V gave up 9 bases and J gave up 8 bases, with 16 bases separating them. CDR3 length: 12 amino acids. The CDR3 region is CARSQGAGGYTF. The CDR3 coding sequence is TGTGCCAGGTCTCAGGGTGCGGGAGGCTACACCTTC.

This clonotype was seen a few times. This chain's CDR3 is CASSEYLSGNTIYF. CDR3 DNA: TGTGCCAGCAGCGAATATCTCTCTGGAAACACCATATATTTT. The chain has TRBV7-9 and TRBJ1-3; D uncertain. With 5 bases removed from V and 0 bases from J, the gap between germline ends came to 8 bases. Germline lookup yields CDR1 SEHNR and CDR2 FQNEAQ (reference sequence). CDR3 length equals 14 residues.